The sequence of this T cell receptor beta chain was determined in a study of Ad26.COV2.S vaccination and SARS-CoV-2 variants. Study in general: Vaccine-arm donor from the placebo-controlled COV1001 Ad26.COV2.S trial. The study gave Ad26.COV2.S intramuscularly, once or twice 56 days apart. General study findings and limits: Placebo and vaccine recipients had non-spike TCR breadth that was similar. Reported findings describe substantial breadth in spike-specific CD8+ and CD4+ T cell responses following vaccination.

About this clone: As yet, its antigen is unknown.

The assay was immunoSEQ multiplex PCR, and TCRdb's table has in-frame clones only and misses some. This table has some 340,000 clones, about 86% appearing once. Treatment meaning: some 20 received Ad26.COV2.S at low or high dose, single or two shots; several received placebo; per-sample allocation not given. Vaccine and placebo recipients were sampled on day 63 after the first injection. Germline CDR1 is GTSNPN and CDR2 is SVGIG (reference sequence). The CDR3 runs 16 residues. V was clipped by 4 bases and J by 5 bases, with 20 bases between them. This specimen was peripheral blood, taken in a trial of Ad26.COV2.S vaccine versus placebo. The chain recombines TRBV30 with TRBJ2-2, with D possibly called TRBD1 or TRBD2 (6 bases each). The clonotype originates from a person between 18 and 65 years old who received the Ad26.COV2.S COVID-19 vaccine or a placebo. CDR3 amino acids: CAWTNGEGGRTGELFF. In DNA, the CDR3 is TGTGCCTGGACCAACGGTGAGGGGGGACGGACCGGGGAGCTGTTTTTT.